The clone carrying this TCR beta chain was seen only a few times. Its antigen is unknown. TCRdb passed the 5' RACE reads through MiXCR, listing each CDR3 protein once. The data contain around 890,000 distinct CDR3 sequences, 12% of them seen just once; the ten biggest clones take up around 0.51%. The source of the sample is a study of CD8 T cells in ankylosing spondylitis. Study-wide points: Blood from ankylosing spondylitis patients appeared to carry a characteristic roughly 8-variant TCR beta motif.

In germline, CDR1 is DFQATT, CDR2 SNEGSKA (reference sequence). The CDR3 is made up of 13 amino acids. V was clipped by 5 bases and J by 5 bases, with 15 bases between them. The sequence came from a male donor with ankylosing spondylitis. The sequenced material came from blood, either unsorted or a sorted T cell fraction (not recorded which). This rearrangement joins TRBV20-1 to TRBJ1-2; D gene uncertain. The CDR3 coding sequence is TGCAGTGCTGACGGGTCACCGAATTATGGCTACACCTTC. Translating gives CSADGSPNYGYTF.